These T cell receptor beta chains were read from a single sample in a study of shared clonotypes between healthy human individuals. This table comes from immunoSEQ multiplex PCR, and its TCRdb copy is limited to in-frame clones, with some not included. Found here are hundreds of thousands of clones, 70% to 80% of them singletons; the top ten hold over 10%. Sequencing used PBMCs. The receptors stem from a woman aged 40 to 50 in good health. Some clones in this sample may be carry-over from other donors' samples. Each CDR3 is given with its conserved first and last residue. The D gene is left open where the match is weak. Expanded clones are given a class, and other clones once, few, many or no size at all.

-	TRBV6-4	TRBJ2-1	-	TGTGCCAGCAGTTTGCAGGGGTCTACGTACAATGAGCAGTTCTTC	CASSLQGSTYNEQFF
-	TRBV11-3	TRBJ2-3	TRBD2	TGTGCCAGCAGCGGATCGGGACTAGCGGATACGCAGTATTTT	CASSGSGLADTQYF
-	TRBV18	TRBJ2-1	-	TGTGCCAGCTCACCAAGGGACTCCTCGTCCCCACAGTTCTTC	CASSPRDSSSPQFF
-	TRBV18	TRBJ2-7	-	TGTGCCAGCTCACCCGCGAAAACCTACGAGCAGTACTTC	CASSPAKTYEQYF
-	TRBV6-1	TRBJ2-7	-	TGTGCCAGCAGTGAGTCGGAAATCTACGAGCAGTACTTC	CASSESEIYEQYF
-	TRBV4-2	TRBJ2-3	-	TGTGCCAGCTCCCAGGGGGCGGCGCGGGCGGGAGTCACAGATACGCAGTATTTT	CASSQGAARAGVTDTQYF
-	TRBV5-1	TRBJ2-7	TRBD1	TGCGCCAGCAGCTCTTGGGCGGGACAGGGATACGAGCAGTACTTC	CASSSWAGQGYEQYF
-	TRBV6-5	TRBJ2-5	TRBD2	TGTGCCAGCAGTTCCCCTAGCGGGAGCGAAGAGACCCAGTACTTC	CASSSPSGSEETQYF
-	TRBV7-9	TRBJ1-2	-	TGTGCCAGCAGCTTAGTGGCACAGGATGGCTACACCTTC	CASSLVAQDGYTF
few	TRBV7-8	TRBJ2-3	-	TGTGCCAGCAGCTCCCTTCGTAGCACAGATACGCAGTATTTT	CASSSLRSTDTQYF
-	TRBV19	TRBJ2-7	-	TGTGCCAGTAGTACTAGGGGGTACGAGCAGTACTTC	CASSTRGYEQYF
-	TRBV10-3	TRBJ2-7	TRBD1	TGTGCCATCAGTGGACAGGGGGCTAGGTCCTACGAGCAGTACTTC	CAISGQGARSYEQYF
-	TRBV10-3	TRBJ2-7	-	TGTGCCATCAGTGACTCTGGACTGACCTACGAGCAGTACTTC	CAISDSGLTYEQYF
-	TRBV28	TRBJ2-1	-	TGTGCCAGCAGCCACGATAAGGGTCCCTCCGGGAATGAGCAGTTCTTC	CASSHDKGPSGNEQFF
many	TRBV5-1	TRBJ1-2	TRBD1	TGCGCCAGCAGCCCGCAGGGGGGAAACTATGGCTACACCTTC	CASSPQGGNYGYTF
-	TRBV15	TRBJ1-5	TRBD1	TGTGCCACCAGCGCGAGGGGGCAGGGCGGGCAGCCCCAGCATTTT	CATSARGQGGQPQHF
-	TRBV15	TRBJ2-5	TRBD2	TGTGCCACCAGCAGTGGACTAGCGGGAGGGTGGGAGACCCAGTACTTC	CATSSGLAGGWETQYF
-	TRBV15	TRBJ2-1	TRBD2	TGTGCCACCAGCACCGGGACTAGCCCCTCTGAGCAGTTCTTC	CATSTGTSPSEQFF
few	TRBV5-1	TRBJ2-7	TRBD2	TGCGCCAGCAGTGATCCGGGGGGCGAGCAGTACTTC	CASSDPGGEQYF
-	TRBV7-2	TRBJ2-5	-	TGTGCCTCGGTAGTGGACTACCTCCGGGAGACCCAGTACTTC	CASVVDYLRETQYF
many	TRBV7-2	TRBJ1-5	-	TGTGCCAGCAGCTTAACGAGGACTGGCAATCAGCCCCAGCATTTT	CASSLTRTGNQPQHF
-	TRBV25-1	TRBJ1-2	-	TGTGCCAGCAGTGAACGCGGGGGAAGTGGCTACACCTTC	CASSERGGSGYTF
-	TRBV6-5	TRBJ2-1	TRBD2	TGTGCCAGCACCAACAGCGGGAGTAGGGATGAGCAGTTCTTC	CASTNSGSRDEQFF
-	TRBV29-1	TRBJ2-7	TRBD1	TGCAGCGTTGCCGGACAGGGAAACGAGCAGTACTTC	CSVAGQGNEQYF